This TCR beta chain was recovered during a study of blood T cell repertoires in COVID-19. About the study: The study drew acute and convalescent COVID-19 samples from the United States, Italy and Spain. PBMCs, B-cell-depleted T cells, or T cells were the source of the cDNA or gDNA that made up the material.

The CDR3 contains 16 residues. The V and J ends lost 6 bases and 8 bases, in that order; junction bases with no gene match: 13. Per germline, CDR1 KGHSH and CDR2 LQKENI. In the authors' methods: Estimation of nucleated cell counts was performed using reference gene primer amplification. Repertoires were generated with immunoSEQ multiplex PCR, while TCRdb's copy carries only in-frame clones and drops some. Clone size and V and J calls were adopted from that table, with D and trimming inferred from the DNA. The table includes approximately 65,000 clones, roughly 85% detected once. The chain links TRBV18 to TRBJ1-4, with 9 bases identical to TRBD1. The sequencing input was peripheral blood. The origin of this receptor is a human donor in a cohort sampled during active COVID-19. The CDR3, as DNA: TGTGCCAGCTCTCCGGGACAGGGCACTGTGGGCGAAAAACTGTTTTTT. This gives the protein CASSPGQGTVGEKLFF.